This is a list of T cell receptor beta chains from one sample in a study of cytomegalovirus exposure and HLA in healthy donors. Repertoires were generated with immunoSEQ multiplex PCR, while TCRdb's copy carries only in-frame clones and drops some. Here the sample spans 90,000 to 150,000 clones, over 70% being singletons. The sequenced sample was PBMCs. The receptors were sampled from a woman aged 18-29 years in good health and CMV-seronegative. Both conserved end residues are part of each CDR3. D genes are given only for firm matches. Not every row has a clone size; where given, it reads once, few, many or a size class.

d_call,clone_size,cdr3_length,j_call,v_call,cdr3_aa,cdr3_nt
.,.,15,TRBJ1-1,TRBV6-6,CASSKKTGRNTEAFF,TGTGCCAGCAGTAAAAAAACAGGGAGAAACACTGAAGCTTTCTTT
.,.,15,TRBJ2-3,TRBV2,CASRSYPQGGDTQYF,TGTGCCAGCAGGTCATACCCGCAGGGGGGAGATACGCAGTATTTT
.,once,12,TRBJ1-2,TRBV5-1,CASSLVGQRYTF,TGCGCCAGCAGCTTGGTTGGGCAACGCTACACCTTC
TRBD2,.,13,TRBJ2-1,TRBV2,CASERETLREQFF,TGTGCCAGCGAGCGGGAGACCCTGCGGGAGCAGTTCTTC
.,.,13,TRBJ2-1,TRBV6-4,CASAIRGGNEQFF,TGTGCCAGCGCAATTAGGGGGGGGAATGAGCAGTTCTTC
.,.,11,TRBJ2-7,TRBV29-1,CSVVQNYEQYF,TGCAGCGTTGTCCAAAACTACGAGCAGTACTTC
TRBD1,.,14,TRBJ2-2,TRBV5-1,CASSDRAITGELFF,TGCGCCAGCAGTGACAGGGCGATCACCGGGGAGCTGTTTTTT
TRBD1,.,14,TRBJ2-5,TRBV2,CASSITRGLETQYF,TGTGCCAGCAGTATAACCAGGGGGCTCGAGACCCAGTACTTC
.,.,15,TRBJ2-1,TRBV25-1,CASSESWEAGNEQFF,TGTGCCAGCAGTGAATCGTGGGAGGCGGGAAATGAGCAGTTCTTC
TRBD1,.,15,TRBJ1-1,TRBV6-5,CASRPGQGFFTEAFF,TGTGCCAGCAGGCCGGGACAGGGGTTTTTCACTGAAGCTTTCTTT
TRBD2,.,14,TRBJ2-7,TRBV9,CASSPAGVSYEQYF,TGTGCCAGCAGCCCGGCGGGGGTCTCCTACGAGCAGTACTTC
TRBD1,.,15,TRBJ1-2,TRBV4-1,CASSPLDRMDYGYTF,TGCGCCAGCAGCCCGTTGGACAGGATGGACTATGGCTACACCTTC
.,.,16,TRBJ1-1,TRBV29-1,CSVPPWTQHLNTEAFF,TGCAGCGTACCTCCCTGGACACAACACCTGAACACTGAAGCTTTCTTT
TRBD2,.,15,TRBJ2-4,TRBV5-1,CASSPGGQVKNIQYF,TGCGCCAGCAGCCCGGGGGGGCAGGTAAAAAACATTCAGTACTTC
TRBD2,.,17,TRBJ2-3,TRBV6-1,CASSEAVAGGPGDTQYF,TGTGCCAGCAGTGAAGCGGTAGCGGGGGGGCCGGGGGATACGCAGTATTTT
.,.,14,TRBJ1-1,TRBV10-3,CAISESIVPTEAFF,TGTGCCATCAGTGAGTCGATAGTGCCCACTGAAGCTTTCTTT
.,.,12,TRBJ1-5,TRBV19,CASSIGGQSQHF,TGTGCCAGTAGTATAGGAGGGCAGTCCCAGCATTTT
.,.,14,TRBJ1-4,TRBV11-1,CASSLDRTNEKLFF,TGTGCCAGCAGCTTGGACAGAACTAATGAAAAACTGTTTTTT
.,.,14,TRBJ2-1,TRBV5-1,CASRIAETYNEQFF,TGCGCCAGCAGAATAGCGGAGACCTACAATGAGCAGTTCTTC